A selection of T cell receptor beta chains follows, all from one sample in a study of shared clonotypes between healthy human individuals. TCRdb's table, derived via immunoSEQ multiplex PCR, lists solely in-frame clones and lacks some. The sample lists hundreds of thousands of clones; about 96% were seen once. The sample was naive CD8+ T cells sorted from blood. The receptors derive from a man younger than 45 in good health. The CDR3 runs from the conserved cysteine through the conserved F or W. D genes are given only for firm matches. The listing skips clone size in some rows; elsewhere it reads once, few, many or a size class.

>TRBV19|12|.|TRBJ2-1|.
CASIGLTNEQFF
TGTGCCAGTATAGGACTGACCAATGAGCAGTTCTTC
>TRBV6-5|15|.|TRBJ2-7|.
CASSYSYRDSRQQYF
TGTGCCAGCAGTTACTCCTATAGGGACTCTCGCCAGCAGTACTTC
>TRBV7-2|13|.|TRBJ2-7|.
CASSLDQRNEQYF
TGTGCCAGCAGCTTAGACCAGCGGAACGAGCAGTACTTC
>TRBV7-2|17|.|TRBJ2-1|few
CASSLGPSTHSYNEQFF
TGTGCCAGCAGCTTAGGTCCTAGCACCCACTCCTACAATGAGCAGTTCTTC
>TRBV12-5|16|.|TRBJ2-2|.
CASGHQGSANTGELFF
TGTGCTAGTGGTCACCAAGGCAGCGCCAACACCGGGGAGCTGTTTTTT
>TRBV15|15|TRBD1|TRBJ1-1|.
CATSRVTGANTEAFF
TGTGCCACCAGCAGAGTAACAGGGGCGAACACTGAAGCTTTCTTT
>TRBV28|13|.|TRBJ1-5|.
CASSPPGGQPQHF
TGTGCCAGCAGTCCACCCGGGGGTCAGCCCCAGCATTTT
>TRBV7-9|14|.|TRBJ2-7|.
CASTSRAVYYEQYF
TGTGCCAGCACCTCAAGGGCCGTTTACTACGAGCAGTACTTC
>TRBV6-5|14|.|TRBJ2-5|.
CASSQGPPEGTQYF
TGTGCCAGCAGCCAGGGACCCCCGGAAGGGACCCAGTACTTC
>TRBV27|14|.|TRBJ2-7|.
CASSSTGSSYEQYF
TGTGCCAGCAGTTCGACAGGAAGCTCCTACGAGCAGTACTTC
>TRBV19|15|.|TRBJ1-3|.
CASSEGGNIGNTIYF
TGTGCCTCCTCCGAGGGAGGGAACATTGGAAACACCATATATTTT
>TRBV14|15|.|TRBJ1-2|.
CASSQDLGLLGGYTF
TGTGCCAGCAGCCAAGATCTGGGCCTCCTGGGCGGCTACACCTTC
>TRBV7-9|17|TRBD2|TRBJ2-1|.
CASSPGLAGASYNEQFF
TGTGCCAGCAGCCCAGGACTAGCGGGAGCATCCTACAATGAGCAGTTCTTC
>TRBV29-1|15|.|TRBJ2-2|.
CSVKGGYGNTGELFF
TGCAGCGTTAAGGGGGGCTATGGGAACACCGGGGAGCTGTTTTTT
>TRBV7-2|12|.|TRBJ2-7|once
CASVGRHYEQYF
TGTGCCAGCGTGGGCAGGCACTACGAGCAGTACTTC
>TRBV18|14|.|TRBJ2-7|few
CASSPPTVSYEQYF
TGTGCCAGCTCACCACCGACGGTCTCCTACGAGCAGTACTTC
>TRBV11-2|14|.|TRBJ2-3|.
CASSPGLIEDTQYF
TGTGCCAGCAGCCCAGGACTAATAGAGGATACGCAGTATTTT
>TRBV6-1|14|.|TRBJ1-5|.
CASSEARGNQPQHF
TGTGCCAGCAGTGAAGCGAGGGGTAATCAGCCCCAGCATTTT
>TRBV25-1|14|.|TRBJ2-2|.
CASSQQVNTGELFF
TGTGCCAGCAGTCAACAGGTTAACACCGGGGAGCTGTTTTTT
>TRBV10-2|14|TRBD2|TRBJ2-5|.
CASKTSGREETQYF
TGCGCCAGCAAGACTAGCGGGAGGGAAGAGACCCAGTACTTC
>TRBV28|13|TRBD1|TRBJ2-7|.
CASSRGTGHEQYF
TGTGCCAGCAGTAGGGGGACAGGGCACGAGCAGTACTTC
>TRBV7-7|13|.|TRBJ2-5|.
CASSSSFQETQYF
TGTGCCAGCAGCTCTAGCTTTCAAGAGACCCAGTACTTC
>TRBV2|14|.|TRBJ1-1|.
CASKTRDDYTEAFF
TGTGCCAGCAAAACCCGGGACGACTACACTGAAGCTTTCTTT
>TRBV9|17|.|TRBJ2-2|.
CASSPDTVAQNTGELFF
TGTGCCAGCAGCCCAGACACCGTAGCACAGAACACCGGGGAGCTGTTTTTT
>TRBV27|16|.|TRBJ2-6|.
CASSPLESSGANVLTF
TGTGCCAGCAGTCCCCTGGAAAGCTCTGGGGCCAACGTCCTGACTTTC
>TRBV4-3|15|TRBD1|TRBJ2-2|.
CASSRGQEDTGELFF
TGCGCCAGCAGCCGGGGACAGGAAGACACCGGGGAGCTGTTTTTT
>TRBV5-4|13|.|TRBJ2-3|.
CASSLVGYDTQYF
TGTGCCAGCAGCTTGGTAGGATACGATACGCAGTATTTT
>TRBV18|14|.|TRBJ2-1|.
CASSPVTSYNEQFF
TGTGCCAGCTCACCAGTGACTAGCTACAATGAGCAGTTCTTC
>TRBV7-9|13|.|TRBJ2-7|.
CASRGAGADEQYF
TGTGCCAGCAGGGGGGCAGGGGCCGACGAGCAGTACTTC
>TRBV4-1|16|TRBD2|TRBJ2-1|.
CASSQGTSGREGEQFF
TGCGCCAGCAGCCAAGGGACTAGCGGGAGAGAAGGGGAGCAGTTCTTC
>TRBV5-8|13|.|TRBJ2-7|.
CASSLGQLYEQYF
TGTGCCAGCAGCTTGGGACAGCTGTACGAGCAGTACTTC
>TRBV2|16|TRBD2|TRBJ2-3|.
CASSVLAGVITDTQYF
TGTGCCAGCAGTGTACTAGCGGGAGTGATCACAGATACGCAGTATTTT
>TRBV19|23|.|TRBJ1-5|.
CASSIMVYDAATPRGDSNQPQHF
TGTGCCAGTAGTATAATGGTGTATGATGCGGCCACCCCCCGGGGAGATAGCAATCAGCCCCAGCATTTT
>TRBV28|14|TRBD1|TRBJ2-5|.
CASSTQQGVETQYF
TGTGCCAGCAGTACCCAACAGGGGGTTGAGACCCAGTACTTC
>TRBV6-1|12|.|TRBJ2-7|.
CASTLKAYEQYF
TGTGCCAGCACCCTAAAGGCTTACGAGCAGTACTTC
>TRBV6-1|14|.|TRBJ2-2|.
CASSETGYTGELFF
TGTGCCAGCAGTGAAACGGGGTACACCGGGGAGCTGTTTTTT
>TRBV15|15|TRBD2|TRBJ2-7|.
CATSPGLAGPNEQYF
TGTGCCACCAGCCCGGGACTAGCGGGACCCAATGAGCAGTACTTC
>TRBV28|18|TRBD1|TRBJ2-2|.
CASSPRDRGSGIGGELFF
TGTGCCAGCAGTCCCCGGGACAGGGGGTCGGGGATCGGCGGGGAGCTGTTTTTT
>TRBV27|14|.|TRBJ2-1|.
CASRARTRGNEQFF
TGTGCCAGCAGAGCTCGTACTAGGGGAAATGAGCAGTTCTTC
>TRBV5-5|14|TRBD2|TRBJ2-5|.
CASSPGTTEETQYF
TGTGCCAGCAGTCCCGGGACTACTGAAGAGACCCAGTACTTC
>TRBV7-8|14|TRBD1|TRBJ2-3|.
CASSSQGTTDTQYF
TGTGCCAGCAGCTCACAGGGGACCACAGATACGCAGTATTTT
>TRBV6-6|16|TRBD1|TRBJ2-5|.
CASSYYRQGAQETQYF
TGTGCCAGCAGTTACTACAGACAGGGAGCCCAAGAGACCCAGTACTTC
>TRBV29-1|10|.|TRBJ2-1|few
CSGTGNEQFF
TGCAGCGGTACCGGCAATGAGCAGTTCTTC
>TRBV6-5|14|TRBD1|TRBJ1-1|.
CASSHGQGYTEAFF
TGTGCCAGCAGTCACGGACAGGGTTACACTGAAGCTTTCTTT
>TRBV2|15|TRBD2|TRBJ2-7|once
CATGGWRDRGYEQYF
TGTGCCACCGGGGGGTGGCGGGATAGAGGTTACGAGCAGTACTTC
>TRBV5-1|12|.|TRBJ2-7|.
CASSSANHEQYF
TGCGCCAGCAGCTCCGCTAATCACGAGCAGTACTTC
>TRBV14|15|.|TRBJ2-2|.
CASSQDWPGAGELFF
TGTGCCAGCAGCCAAGATTGGCCAGGGGCCGGGGAGCTGTTTTTT
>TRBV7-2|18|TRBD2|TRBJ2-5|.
CASSRRRWMAGDQETQYF
TGTGCCAGCAGCCGGAGGAGGTGGATGGCGGGAGATCAAGAGACCCAGTACTTC
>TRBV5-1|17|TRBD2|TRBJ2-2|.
CASSLGTSGSPVGELFF
TGCGCCAGCAGCTTAGGGACTAGCGGGAGTCCGGTTGGGGAGCTGTTTTTT
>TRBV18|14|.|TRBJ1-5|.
CASSPKYSNQPQHF
TGTGCCAGCTCGCCAAAATATAGCAATCAGCCCCAGCATTTT
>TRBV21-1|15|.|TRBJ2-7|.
CASSEGTDVSYEQYF
TGTGCCAGCAGCGAAGGGACTGACGTCTCCTACGAGCAGTACTTC
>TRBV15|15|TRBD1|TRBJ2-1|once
CATSSPGTVDNEQFF
TGTGCCACCAGCAGTCCCGGGACAGTGGACAATGAGCAGTTCTTC
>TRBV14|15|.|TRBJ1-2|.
CASPIRPGRGPGYTF
TGTGCCAGCCCTATTCGACCGGGGCGCGGACCTGGCTACACCTTC